Listed here are 21 T cell receptor beta chains from one sample, sequenced in a study of blood T cell repertoires in COVID-19. Libraries were prepared by immunoSEQ multiplex PCR; TCRdb keeps only in-frame clonotypes and omits some of them. Here the sample spans about 190,000 clones, under 80% being singletons. Specimen: peripheral blood. The source of these receptors is a man in his fifties or sixties who had recovered from COVID-19.

The chain employs TRBV7-9 and TRBJ2-7, with TRBD2 identical over 7 bases. V was clipped by 5 bases and J by 0 bases; unmatched bases: 4. The CDR3 length is 14 residues. Germline V gene sequence: CDR1 SEHNR, CDR2 FQNEAQ (reference sequence). CDR3: CASSDTSASYEQYF. Written as DNA, the CDR3 is TGTGCCAGCAGCGATACTAGCGCCTCCTACGAGCAGTACTTC.

The chain recombines TRBV9 with TRBJ2-3, with 9 bases fitting TRBD1. Per germline, CDR1 SGDLS and CDR2 YYNGEE. With V trimmed by 4 bases and J by 4 bases, 10 bases remained unmatched. The CDR3 consists of 16 residues. The CDR3, as DNA: TGTGCCAGCAGCCCTCGAACGGGACAGGGAGCAGATACGCAGTATTTT. It specifies CASSPRTGQGADTQYF.

This rearrangement joins TRBV7-2 to TRBJ2-4; D is perhaps TRBD1 or TRBD2 (6 bases each). Germline assignment: CDR1 SGHTA and CDR2 FQGNSA. The CDR3 consists of 15 residues. Trimming removed 5 bases from V and 0 bases from J, with 11 bases in between. CDR3 loop: CASSVGGGAKNIQYF. CDR3 DNA: TGTGCCAGCAGCGTAGGAGGGGGAGCCAAAAACATTCAGTACTTC.

This chain joins TRBV4-3 and TRBJ2-7, with TRBD2 matching over 7 bases. CDR1 LGHNA and CDR2 YSLEER come from the germline V gene. The CDR3 loop spans 16 amino acids. Losses at the gene ends were 4 bases for V and 5 bases for J; bases not matched to a gene: 14. CDR3 coding DNA: TGCGCCAGCAGCCTTATGACGGGACTACCAGGTCACGAGCAGTACTTC. This translates into CASSLMTGLPGHEQYF.

The chain recombines TRBV27 with TRBJ2-7, with TRBD1 matching over 7 bases. This CDR3 has 15 residues. The V segment lost 4 bases and the J segment 1 base; nucleotides outside the gene matches: 7. From germline, CDR1 is MNHEY and CDR2 SMNVEV (reference sequence). In DNA, the CDR3 is TGTGCCAGCAGTTCGACAGGGTCCGCTTCCTACGAGCAGTACTTC. As protein: CASSSTGSASYEQYF.

The CDR3 is CASSEAGGQSPNYGYTF. Here the CDR3 DNA reads TGTGCCAGCAGTGAAGCGGGGGGACAGTCACCAAACTATGGCTACACCTTC. The chain employs TRBV2 and TRBJ1-2; 7 nucleotides agree with TRBD1. The V and J ends lost 0 bases and 2 bases, in that order; junction bases with no gene match: 9. The CDR3 extends over 17 amino acids. Germline V gene lookup returns CDR1 SNHLY and CDR2 FYNNEI. The full variable domain, its missing parts supplied by reference TRBV2 and TRBJ1-2, is EPEVTQTPSHQVTQMGQEVILRCVPISNHLYFYWYRQILGQKVEFLVSFYNNEISEKSEIFDDQFSVERPDGSNFTLKIRSTKLEDSAMYFCASSEAGGQSPNYGYTFGSGTRLTVV.

The chain links TRBV28 to TRBJ2-1; the D is unclear. Germline CDR1 is MDHEN and CDR2 is SYDVKM. Deletions cut 10 bases from V and 0 bases from J, with 7 bases between. CDR3 size: 12 residues. The DNA for the CDR3 is TGTGCCACCCTGAGCTCCTACAATGAGCAGTTCTTC. Translated: CATLSSYNEQFF.

The chain uses TRBV5-1 and TRBJ2-3, with 9 positions matching TRBD2. This CDR3 spans 16 amino acids. V lost 4 bases and J lost 4; bases outside the gene matches: 10. The V gene's germline CDR1 is SGHRS and CDR2 YFSETQ. The CDR3 coding sequence is TGCGCCAGCAGCGGGATAGCGGGAGAGTGGTCAGATACGCAGTATTTT. This gives the protein CASSGIAGEWSDTQYF.

This sequence joins TRBV5-1 and TRBJ2-6, with D unclear. This CDR3 region has 17 residues. In germline, CDR1 is SGHRS, CDR2 YFSETQ. The germline V and J ends were trimmed by 2 bases and 0 bases, with 12 bases remaining between them. The CDR3, as DNA: TGCGCCAGCAGCTTATTTGTAGGAGACTCTGGGGCCAACGTCCTGACTTTC. Encoded protein: CASSLFVGDSGANVLTF.

This clone has only a few counts. Additional DNA sequences in this sample encode the identical CDR3. CDR3 residues: CASSYASGYSYEQYF. CDR3 in DNA: TGTGCCAGCAGCTACGCTAGCGGTTACTCCTACGAGCAGTACTTC. The chain joins TRBV7-2 to TRBJ2-7; the match to TRBD2 covers 7 bases. CDR3 length: 15 residues. Trimming at V came to 4 bases and at J to 0 bases, leaving 6 bases not matched to a gene. Germline V gives CDR1 SGHTA, CDR2 FQGNSA. The full variable domain, rest sourced from reference TRBV7-2 and TRBJ2-7, is GAGVSQSPSNKVTEKGKDVELRCDPISGHTALYWYRQSLGQGLEFLIYFQGNSAPDKSGLPSDRFSAERTGGSVSTLTIQRTQQEDSAVYLCASSYASGYSYEQYFGPGTRLTVT.

This clone was seen a single time. V and J are TRBV19 and TRBJ1-5, with 9 bases aligning to TRBD1. The ends lost 6 bases at V and 6 bases at J; junction bases unmatched: 9. The CDR3 is made up of 15 amino acids. CDR1 is LNHDA and CDR2 is SQIVND in the germline V gene (reference sequence). CDR3 sequence reads: CASSRDRARAQPQHF. The CDR3 DNA reads as TGTGCCAGTAGCCGGGACAGGGCTCGGGCTCAGCCCCAGCATTTT.

The chain uses TRBV20-1 and TRBJ2-1; 8 bases fit TRBD2. The CDR3 covers 13 residues. With 3 bases clipped from V and 2 bases from J, the junction kept 0 bases outside the gene matches. Germline V gene lookup returns CDR1 DFQATT and CDR2 SNEGSKA (reference sequence). CDR3 residues: CSASSGAYNEQFF. As DNA, the CDR3 is TGCAGTGCTAGTAGCGGGGCCTACAATGAGCAGTTCTTC.

The J gene is TRBJ2-3, the V gene TRBV19; 8 nucleotides align to TRBD2. The junction had 6 bases not matched to a gene; V was cut back by 0 bases and J by 4 bases. The CDR3 is made up of 16 amino acids. Germline V CDR1 and CDR2: LNHDA, SQIVND (reference sequence). This CDR3 is CASSIDPGGPPDTQYF. The DNA of the CDR3 is TGTGCCAGTAGTATAGACCCGGGAGGGCCCCCAGATACGCAGTATTTT.

The chain carries TRBV5-6 and TRBJ1-4, with D unclear. This CDR3 has 13 residues. Trimming shortened V by 6 bases and J by 6 bases, and 12 bases separated the two germline ends. CDR1 and CDR2 (germline): SGHDT, YYEEEE. This chain's CDR3 is CASTDATDEKLFF. For the CDR3, the DNA is TGTGCCAGCACCGACGCCACAGATGAAAAACTGTTTTTT.

The V gene is TRBV10-1, the J gene TRBJ1-5; 7 bases match TRBD1. The V segment lost 4 bases and the J segment 4 bases; nucleotides outside the gene matches: 1. This CDR3 comprises 13 residues. Germline CDR1 WNHNN, CDR2 SYGVQD (reference sequence). The CDR3 region has the DNA TGCGCCAGCAGTGCGGACAGGAATCAGCCCCAGCATTTT. Its translation: CASSADRNQPQHF.

This clone was detected ten times or more. The gene calls are TRBV11-2 and TRBJ2-2; TRBD2 agrees at 9 bases. This CDR3 comprises 16 residues. V lost 6 bases and J lost 1; bases outside the gene matches: 6. Germline values: CDR1 SGHAT, CDR2 FQNNGV. The CDR3 sequence is CASSRLSGGNTGELFF. DNA for the CDR3: TGTGCCAGCAGTCGTCTTAGCGGGGGGAACACCGGGGAGCTGTTTTTT.

This rearrangement joins TRBV5-1 to TRBJ2-1, with 9 bases fitting TRBD1. CDR3 length: 15 amino acids. CDR1 and CDR2 from the germline V gene are SGHRS and YFSETQ. Trimming cost V 2 bases and J 4 bases; bases outside gene matches: 4. For the CDR3, the DNA is TGCGCCAGCAGCTTCGGACAGGGGTGGTACAATGAGCAGTTCTTC. It yields the protein CASSFGQGWYNEQFF.

The J gene is TRBJ1-1, the V gene TRBV2; TRBD1 matches 7 bases. CDR1 SNHLY and CDR2 FYNNEI come from the germline V gene. CDR3 length equals 13 residues. Trimming took 8 bases from V and 2 from J; bases not matched to a gene: 5. The CDR3 protein is CASGRQGNTEAFF. The DNA of the CDR3 is TGTGCCAGCGGGAGACAGGGAAACACTGAAGCTTTCTTT.

The chain employs TRBV5-1 and TRBJ1-1; 9 positions match TRBD1. V was pared by 4 bases and J by 6 bases, with 19 bases of the junction left unmatched. Germline V gene lookup returns CDR1 SGHRS and CDR2 YFSETQ. CDR3 length: 18 residues. The CDR3 is CASSKEGTGSKWGSEAFF. The CDR3 DNA reads as TGCGCCAGCAGCAAGGAGGGGACAGGGTCAAAATGGGGGTCTGAAGCTTTCTTT.

This chain links TRBV28 with TRBJ2-7; no clear D. Trimming cost V 2 bases and J 0 bases, with 5 bases left between them. Germline assignment: CDR1 MDHEN and CDR2 SYDVKM. This CDR3 is 13 amino acids long. The DNA for the CDR3 is TGTGCCAGCAGTTTAATCTCCTCCTACGAGCAGTACTTC. Its translation: CASSLISSYEQYF.

This chain joins TRBV5-1 and TRBJ2-2; 12 bases fit TRBD2. The CDR3 totals 15 residues. J lost 7 bases, V lost 5 bases, and 6 bases had no gene match. Looked up from germline, CDR1 is SGHRS and CDR2 is YFSETQ. The CDR3 loop is CASSQTSGSHGELFF. Written as DNA, the CDR3 is TGCGCCAGCAGTCAGACTAGCGGGAGTCACGGGGAGCTGTTTTTT. Filled out from reference TRBV5-1 and TRBJ2-2, the complete variable domain reads KAGVTQTPRYLIKTRGQQVTLSCSPISGHRSVSWYQQTPGQGLQFLFEYFSETQRNKGNFPGRFSGRQFSNSRSEMNVSTLELGDSALYLCASSQTSGSHGELFFGEGSRLTVL.